These 23 T cell receptor beta chains were all obtained from the same sample, sequenced in a study of shared clonotypes between healthy human individuals. Sequenced by immunoSEQ multiplex PCR; TCRdb stores in-frame clones only, minus some. The table includes around 370,000 clones, 90% to 98% detected once. The sequenced sample was memory CD8+ T cells sorted from blood. Subset meaning: CD45RO+ cells pooled with CCR7-negative TemRA cells. These receptors were obtained from a man aged 30 to 45 in good health.

J is TRBJ2-2 and V is TRBV7-9; D might be TRBD1 or TRBD2, each matching 5 bases. Trimming took 8 bases from V and 6 from J, leaving 22 bases between them. Germline CDR1 and CDR2: SEHNR and FQNEAQ (reference sequence). The CDR3 is made up of 16 amino acids. The CDR3 DNA reads TGTGCCAGCCGACGTTGGGGGTCAGGGAATTCCGGGGAGCTGTTTTTT. Residues: CASRRWGSGNSGELFF.

DNA for the CDR3: TGTGCCAGCGGGCCAAACTATAATACGCAGTATTTT. Its protein product is CASGPNYNTQYF. The chain is built from TRBV28 and TRBJ2-3; D remains ambiguous. V was pared by 8 bases and J by 7 bases, with 13 bases between. Germline assignment: CDR1 MDHEN and CDR2 SYDVKM. The CDR3 covers 12 residues.

This rearrangement joins TRBV2 to TRBJ1-2, with 8 bases matching TRBD1. CDR1 and CDR2 from the germline V gene are SNHLY and FYNNEI. V was pared by 7 bases and J by 4 bases, with 8 bases of the junction left unmatched. The CDR3 spans 14 residues. DNA for the CDR3: TGTGCCAGCAACTTTGCAGGGGGCGGCTATGGCTACACCTTC. It specifies CASNFAGGGYGYTF.

The gene calls are TRBV9 and TRBJ2-7, with 14 bases lining up with TRBD2. V gave up 0 bases and J gave up 4 bases; unmatched junction bases: 3. Germline loops: CDR1 SGDLS, CDR2 YYNGEE. The CDR3 is made up of 16 amino acids. CDR3: CASSVAGLAGEYEQYF. CDR3 sequence (DNA): TGTGCCAGCAGCGTAGCGGGACTAGCGGGAGAGTACGAGCAGTACTTC.

The genes are TRBV9 and TRBJ2-7, with 7 bases aligning to TRBD1. The germline V gene has CDR1 SGDLS and CDR2 YYNGEE. The CDR3 consists of 16 residues. V shed 0 bases and J 6 bases; nucleotides not matched to a gene: 12. The CDR3 spells CASSVGLWDSLGEQYF. For the CDR3, the DNA is TGTGCCAGCAGCGTAGGGCTTTGGGACAGTCTTGGCGAGCAGTACTTC. Full variable domain (rest looked up from reference TRBV9 and TRBJ2-7): DSGVTQTPKHLITATGQRVTLRCSPRSGDLSVYWYQQSLDQGLQFLIQYYNGEERAKGNILERFSAQQFPDLHSELNLSSLELGDSALYFCASSVGLWDSLGEQYFGPGTRLTVT.

This sequence joins TRBV6-1 and TRBJ2-5; TRBD1 or TRBD2 may be the D gene (5 bases each). This CDR3 comprises 13 residues. CDR1 and CDR2 (germline): MNHNS, SASEGT. Trimming took off 4 bases at V and 1 base at J, with 7 bases between the two ends. The CDR3 nucleotides are TGTGCCAGCAGTGGGGGACCCCAAGAGACCCAGTACTTC. Protein product: CASSGGPQETQYF.

This chain uses TRBV6-1 with TRBJ2-7; TRBD1 aligns across 10 bases. V trimming: 6 bases; J trimming: 3 bases; junction bases outside the gene matches: 2. CDR1 and CDR2 from the germline V gene are MNHNS and SASEGT. The CDR3 spans 13 residues. The CDR3 region has the DNA TGTGCCAGCAGATGGGACAGGGGCTACGAGCAGTACTTC. It specifies CASRWDRGYEQYF.

The V gene is TRBV6-1, the J gene TRBJ2-7; D perhaps matches TRBD1 (6 bases). The V gene lost 6 bases and the J gene lost 2 bases, with 8 bases spanning the gap. This CDR3 has 12 amino acids. Germline V gene data show CDR1 as MNHNS and CDR2 as SASEGT. CDR3 amino acids: CASRDSTYEQYF. In nucleotides, the CDR3 is TGTGCCAGCAGGGACAGTACCTACGAGCAGTACTTC.

The chain uses TRBV5-4 and TRBJ2-7; 15 bases agree with TRBD2. The CDR3 covers 17 residues. Germline V gene data show CDR1 as SGHNT and CDR2 as YYREEE (reference sequence). V was clipped by 4 bases and J by 5 bases; unmatched bases: 10. The CDR3 sequence: CASSPRTSGRGINEQYF. In DNA, the CDR3 is TGTGCCAGCAGCCCAAGGACTAGCGGGAGGGGGATCAACGAGCAGTACTTC.

A single count supports this clone. This chain uses TRBV7-9 with TRBJ1-3; D is possibly TRBD1 (5 bases). The V and J ends lost 5 bases and 0 bases respectively, with 11 bases between them. Per germline, CDR1 SEHNR and CDR2 FQNEAQ (reference sequence). This CDR3 is 15 amino acids long. Here the CDR3 reads CASSLQGTSGNTIYF. CDR3 DNA: TGTGCCAGCAGCCTCCAGGGTACCTCTGGAAACACCATATATTTT. Full variable domain (outside the CDR3, taken from reference TRBV7-9 and TRBJ1-3): DTGVSQNPRHKITKRGQNVTFRCDPISEHNRLYWYRQTLGQGPEFLTYFQNEAQLEKSRLLSDRFSAERPKGSFSTLEIQRTEQGDSAMYLCASSLQGTSGNTIYFGEGSWLTVV.

The J gene is TRBJ1-4, the V gene TRBV30; a weak D match, TRBD1 (5 bases). V shed 5 bases and J shed 3 bases, with 10 bases lying between them. Germline V gene data show CDR1 as GTSNPN and CDR2 as SVGIG (reference sequence). CDR3 length: 13 amino acids. The CDR3 protein is CAWAGGANEKLFF. For the CDR3, the DNA is TGTGCCTGGGCAGGAGGGGCTAATGAAAAACTGTTTTTT.

This chain links TRBV28 with TRBJ1-5; D not resolved. In germline, CDR1 is MDHEN, CDR2 SYDVKM. V lost 3 bases to trimming and J lost 1 base, with 7 bases between them. The CDR3 is made up of 14 amino acids. The CDR3 sequence: CASSFEGSNQPQHF. DNA of the CDR3: TGTGCCAGCAGTTTTGAGGGCAGCAATCAGCCCCAGCATTTT.

This clone was observed a single time. This chain joins TRBV6-1 and TRBJ2-1, with 12 bases that match TRBD2. Germline V lookup: CDR1 MNHNS, CDR2 SASEGT. There are 16 residues in the CDR3. V shed 2 bases, J shed 7 bases, and the junction held 6 bases outside the gene matches. The CDR3 sequence: CASSELAGGRRNEQFF. CDR3 DNA sequence: TGTGCCAGCAGTGAACTAGCGGGAGGGCGAAGGAATGAGCAGTTCTTC.

On this clone: This same CDR3 is encoded by further DNA sequences in the sample. The chain combines TRBV28 with TRBJ1-2; 8 positions agree with TRBD1. Germline CDR1 reads MDHEN; CDR2 reads SYDVKM. After removal of 2 bases from V and 4 bases from J, the junction contained 0 bases not matched to a gene. This CDR3 is 13 amino acids long. As DNA, the CDR3 is TGTGCCAGCAGTTTAACAGGGGGCTATGGCTACACCTTC. It translates to CASSLTGGYGYTF.

The rearrangement links TRBV28 to TRBJ1-2; D is possibly TRBD1 (5 bases). V gave up 6 bases and J gave up 7 bases, with 15 bases separating them. CDR1 and CDR2 (germline): MDHEN, SYDVKM. The CDR3 has 13 amino acids. CDR3 loop: CASSPFRGRGYTF. In DNA form, the CDR3 reads TGTGCCAGCAGCCCCTTCCGGGGCCGTGGCTACACCTTC.

The chain links TRBV7-9 to TRBJ2-1; 7 nucleotides match TRBD1. Germline V gives CDR1 SEHNR, CDR2 FQNEAQ (reference sequence). J gave up 3 bases and V 8 bases, and 7 bases lay outside the gene matches. The CDR3 loop spans 14 amino acids. The CDR3 sequence is CASGLGQNYNEQFF. DNA for the CDR3: TGTGCCAGCGGTCTGGGACAGAACTACAATGAGCAGTTCTTC.

V gene TRBV6-1 combines with J gene TRBJ2-3; no reliable D call. Trimming cost V 1 base and J 2 bases, with 10 bases left between them. CDR1 and CDR2 (germline): MNHNS, SASEGT. CDR3 length: 15 residues. CDR3 sequence: CASSEEHQATDTQYF. The CDR3 DNA follows: TGTGCCAGCAGTGAAGAGCACCAGGCCACAGATACGCAGTATTTT.

V and J are TRBV18 and TRBJ1-4, with a possible D match to TRBD1 (5 bases). V shed 2 bases and J shed 2 bases, with 12 bases lying between them. The CDR3 length is 16 residues. In germline, CDR1 is KGHSH, CDR2 LQKENI. The CDR3 is CASSPIQWGTNEKLFF. DNA for the CDR3: TGTGCCAGCTCACCAATCCAATGGGGGACTAATGAAAAACTGTTTTTT.

The chain links TRBV27 to TRBJ2-6; TRBD2 aligns across 9 bases. Per germline, CDR1 MNHEY and CDR2 SMNVEV (reference sequence). The CDR3 runs to 17 residues. The trim removed 7 bases at V and 0 bases at J, leaving 7 bases unmatched. CDR3 DNA: TGTGCCAGCAAAGAGGCGGGAGGGAGCTCTGGGGCCAACGTCCTGACTTTC. Its translation: CASKEAGGSSGANVLTF.

The V and J genes are TRBV5-6 and TRBJ2-2; D not certain. Germline V gene data show CDR1 as SGHDT and CDR2 as YYEEEE. Trimming cost V 1 base and J 2 bases, with 3 bases left between them. This CDR3 has 13 residues. The CDR3 coding sequence is TGTGCCAGCAGCTTGCAAAACACCGGGGAGCTGTTTTTT. It is translated as CASSLQNTGELFF.

The gene calls are TRBV5-1 and TRBJ2-2, with a tentative D call TRBD1 (5 bases). Germline values: CDR1 SGHRS, CDR2 YFSETQ. The CDR3 sequence is 15 residues long. V shed 4 bases and J shed 10 bases, with 20 bases lying between them. The CDR3 region is CASSPTQQDLAELFF. The CDR3, as DNA: TGCGCCAGCAGCCCTACCCAACAGGACCTTGCGGAGCTGTTTTTT.

The chain links TRBV14 to TRBJ2-6, with unresolved D. V was pared by 0 bases and J by 1 base, with 4 bases between. CDR3 size: 15 residues. In germline, CDR1 is SGHDN, CDR2 FVKESK. The CDR3: CASSQDLSGANVLTF. The CDR3 DNA reads TGTGCCAGCAGCCAAGATCTTTCTGGGGCCAACGTCCTGACTTTC.

The chain joins TRBV5-1 to TRBJ2-2, with 7 bases fitting TRBD1. Germline CDR1 SGHRS, CDR2 YFSETQ. Trimming took 0 bases from V and 1 from J; bases not matched to a gene: 6. This CDR3 spans 17 amino acids. The CDR3 DNA is TGCGCCAGCAGCTTGGGACAGGGCCTCCTGAACACCGGGGAGCTGTTTTTT. This codes for CASSLGQGLLNTGELFF.